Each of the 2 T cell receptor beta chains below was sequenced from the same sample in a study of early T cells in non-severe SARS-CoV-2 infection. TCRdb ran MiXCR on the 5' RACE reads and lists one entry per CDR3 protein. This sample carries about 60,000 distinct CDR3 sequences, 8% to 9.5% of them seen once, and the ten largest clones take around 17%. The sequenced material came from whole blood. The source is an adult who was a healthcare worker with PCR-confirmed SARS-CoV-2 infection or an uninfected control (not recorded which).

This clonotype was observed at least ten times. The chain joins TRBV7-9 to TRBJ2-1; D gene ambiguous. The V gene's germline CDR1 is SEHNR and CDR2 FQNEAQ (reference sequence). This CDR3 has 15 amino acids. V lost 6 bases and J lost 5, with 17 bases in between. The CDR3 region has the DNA TGTGCCAGCAGTCTTGCAGGAAAGCCTAACAATGAGCAGTTCTTC. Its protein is CASSLAGKPNNEQFF.

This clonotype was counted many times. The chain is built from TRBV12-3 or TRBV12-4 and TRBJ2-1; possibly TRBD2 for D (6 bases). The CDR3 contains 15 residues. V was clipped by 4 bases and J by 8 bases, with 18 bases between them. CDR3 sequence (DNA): TGTGCCAGCAGTTCCGAACGACTAGGTACCTATGAGCAGTTCTTC. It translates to CASSSERLGTYEQFF.